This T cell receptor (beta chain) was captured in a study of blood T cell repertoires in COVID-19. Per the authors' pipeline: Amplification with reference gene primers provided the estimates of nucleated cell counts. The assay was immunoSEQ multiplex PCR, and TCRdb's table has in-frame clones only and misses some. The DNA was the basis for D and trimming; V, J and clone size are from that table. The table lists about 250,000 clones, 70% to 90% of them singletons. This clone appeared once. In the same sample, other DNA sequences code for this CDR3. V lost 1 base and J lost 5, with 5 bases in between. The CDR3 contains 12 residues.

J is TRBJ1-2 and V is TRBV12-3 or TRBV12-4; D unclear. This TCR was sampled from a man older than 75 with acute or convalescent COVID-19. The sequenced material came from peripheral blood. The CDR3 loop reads CASSLGQYGYTF. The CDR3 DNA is TGTGCCAGCAGTTTAGGGCAGTATGGCTACACCTTC.